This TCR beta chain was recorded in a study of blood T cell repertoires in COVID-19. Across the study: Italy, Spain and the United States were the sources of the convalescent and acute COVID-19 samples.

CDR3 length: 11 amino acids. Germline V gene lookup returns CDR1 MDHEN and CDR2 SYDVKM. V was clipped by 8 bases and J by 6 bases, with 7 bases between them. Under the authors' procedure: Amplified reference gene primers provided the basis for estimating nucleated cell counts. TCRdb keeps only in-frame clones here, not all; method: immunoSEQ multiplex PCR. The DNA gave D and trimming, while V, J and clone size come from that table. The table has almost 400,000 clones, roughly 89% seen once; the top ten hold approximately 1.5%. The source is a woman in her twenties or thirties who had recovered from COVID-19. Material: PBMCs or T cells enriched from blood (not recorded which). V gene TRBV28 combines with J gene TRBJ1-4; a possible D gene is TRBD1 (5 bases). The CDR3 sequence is CASRGDEKLFF. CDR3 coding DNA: TGTGCCAGCCGGGGGGATGAAAAACTGTTTTTT.